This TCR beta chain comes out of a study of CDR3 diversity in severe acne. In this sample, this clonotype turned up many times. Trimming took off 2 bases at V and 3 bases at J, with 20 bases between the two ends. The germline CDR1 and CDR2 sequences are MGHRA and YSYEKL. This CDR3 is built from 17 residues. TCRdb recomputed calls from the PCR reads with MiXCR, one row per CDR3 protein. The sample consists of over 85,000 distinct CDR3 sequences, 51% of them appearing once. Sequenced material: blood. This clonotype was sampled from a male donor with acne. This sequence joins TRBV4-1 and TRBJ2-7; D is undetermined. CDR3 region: CASSQTPVVAPGYEQYF. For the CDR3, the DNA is TGCGCCAGCAGCCAAACCCCCGTGGTGGCTCCAGGCTACGAGCAGTACTTC.